These 13 T cell receptor beta chains were all obtained from the same sample, sequenced in a study of blood T cells in healthy people across ages. With a J-beta primer mix and a sample-barcoded 5' primer, a second PCR ran about 7 to 11 cycles. TCRdb ran MiXCR on the 5' RACE reads and lists one entry per CDR3 protein. The sample contains 1 million to 1.2 million distinct CDR3 sequences, 35% to 40% of which appear only once. Specimen: blood. These TCRs come from a man aged 18-30 years in good health.

This chain connects TRBV2 to TRBJ1-3; unclear D gene. Germline V gene lookup returns CDR1 SNHLY and CDR2 FYNNEI. V gave up 4 bases and J gave up 2 bases, with 12 bases separating them. There are 15 residues in the CDR3. The CDR3 loop is CASSVGELTGNTIYF. In nucleotides, the CDR3 is TGTGCCAGCAGTGTAGGCGAATTAACTGGAAACACCATATATTTT.

This clonotype came up once. This chain connects TRBV20-1 to TRBJ1-4; the D gene is possibly TRBD1 (6 bases). Germline assignment: CDR1 DFQATT and CDR2 SNEGSKA (reference sequence). The CDR3 consists of 13 residues. This CDR3 is CRFDRTDNEKLFF. CDR3 in DNA: TGCAGATTCGATAGGACAGATAATGAAAAACTGTTTTTT.

This clonotype was counted between two and nine times. The chain uses TRBV4-2 and TRBJ1-6; D not resolved. Trimming left V 4 bases short and J 8 bases short, with 12 bases between. The CDR3 totals 14 residues. Germline V gene sequence: CDR1 LGHNA, CDR2 YNFKEQ. CDR3 bases: TGTGCCAGCAGCCTATATCTGAGCCATTCACCCCTCCACTTT. This codes for CASSLYLSHSPLHF.

This chain connects TRBV28 to TRBJ2-2; D call uncertain. The V end was cut by 7 bases, the J end by 3 bases, with 18 bases between. There are 16 residues in the CDR3. Germline values: CDR1 MDHEN, CDR2 SYDVKM. CDR3 DNA sequence: TGTGCCAGCAACGACCCAGTTTCCGGGTACACCGGGGAGCTGTTTTTT. Translating gives CASNDPVSGYTGELFF.

The chain has TRBV20-1 and TRBJ1-2; D is undetermined. The CDR3 has 15 residues. Deletions cut 0 bases from V and 2 bases from J, with 13 bases between. Germline values: CDR1 DFQATT, CDR2 SNEGSKA (reference sequence). This chain's CDR3 is CSARDYGRLNYGYTF. The CDR3, as DNA: TGCAGTGCTAGAGATTATGGACGGCTAAACTATGGCTACACCTTC.

The rearrangement uses TRBV7-2 and TRBJ1-1, with D possibly TRBD1 on 6 matching bases. This CDR3 is built from 16 residues. In germline, CDR1 is SGHTA, CDR2 FQGNSA. V was pared by 4 bases and J by 2 bases, with 17 bases between. As DNA, the CDR3 is TGTGCCAGCAGCTCGGGACACCGGAAGAGTAACACTGAAGCTTTCTTT. Protein: CASSSGHRKSNTEAFF. Full variable domain (remainder filled in from reference TRBV7-2 and TRBJ1-1): GAGVSQSPSNKVTEKGKDVELRCDPISGHTALYWYRQSLGQGLEFLIYFQGNSAPDKSGLPSDRFSAERTGGSVSTLTIQRTQQEDSAVYLCASSSGHRKSNTEAFFGQGTRLTVV.

The sample holds a few counts of this clonotype. This sequence joins TRBV4-3 and TRBJ2-1; D is perhaps TRBD2 (6 bases). Between the trimmed V and J ends, which lost 0 bases and 8 bases, there was a span of 20 bases. CDR3 length equals 17 residues. CDR1 LGHNA and CDR2 YSLEER come from the germline V gene. The CDR3 nucleotides read TGCGCCAGCAGCCAAGAGGGAACCTACGGGGGTAGGGATGAGCAGTTCTTC. Translated, it gives CASSQEGTYGGRDEQFF.

This chain joins TRBV20-1 and TRBJ1-2, with no clear D. The CDR3 loop spans 13 amino acids. Germline assignment: CDR1 DFQATT and CDR2 SNEGSKA (reference sequence). Trimming pared 1 base from V and 5 bases from J, leaving 11 bases between. The CDR3 nucleotides read TGCAGTGCTAGAGGAGGAGGGCGGTATGGCTACACCTTC. Protein product: CSARGGGRYGYTF.

This chain joins TRBV6-2 or TRBV6-3 and TRBJ2-7; D gene ambiguous. Per the germline V gene, CDR1 is MNHEY and CDR2 is SVGEGT. Trimming stripped 6 bases from V and 7 bases from J, with 22 bases between. This CDR3 has 15 amino acids. The CDR3 coding sequence is TGTGCCAGCAGCCAAGGAGCTGCCCGAAATAATGAGCAGTACTTC. It is translated as CASSQGAARNNEQYF.

V gene TRBV10-3 combines with J gene TRBJ1-1; TRBD1 agrees at 9 bases. J gave up 3 bases and V 4 bases, and 6 bases lay outside the gene matches. Looked up from germline, CDR1 is ENHRY and CDR2 is SYGVKD. This CDR3 contains 15 residues. The CDR3 spells CAISGRTGADTEAFF. As DNA, the CDR3 is TGTGCCATCAGTGGGAGGACAGGGGCGGACACTGAAGCTTTCTTT.

The gene calls are TRBV24-1 and TRBJ2-3; no reliable D call. The V gene's germline CDR1 is KGHDR and CDR2 SFDVKD. V lost 5 bases and J lost 2, with 13 bases in between. This CDR3 region has 15 residues. CDR3 coding DNA: TGTGCCACCAGTGCCGAAAAGGGCTACACAGATACGCAGTATTTT. Translation: CATSAEKGYTDTQYF.

The rearrangement joins TRBV11-2 to TRBJ1-2, with 7 bases lining up with TRBD1. Germline V CDR1 and CDR2: SGHAT, FQNNGV. The CDR3 contains 16 residues. The V gene end was trimmed by 0 bases and the J gene end by 3 bases; junction bases not matched to a gene: 7. In DNA, the CDR3 is TGTGCCAGCAGCTTAGAGGAGGGGGCCACTTACTATGGCTACACCTTC. It codes for CASSLEEGATYYGYTF.

The chain carries TRBV7-9 and TRBJ2-3; unclear D gene. CDR3 length equals 18 residues. Germline V gene data show CDR1 as SEHNR and CDR2 as FQNEAQ (reference sequence). The V and J ends lost 5 bases and 0 bases respectively, with 21 bases between them. This CDR3 is CASSTPGVASTSTDTQYF. The CDR3 bases are TGTGCCAGCAGCACCCCCGGCGTCGCATCAACTAGCACAGATACGCAGTATTTT.